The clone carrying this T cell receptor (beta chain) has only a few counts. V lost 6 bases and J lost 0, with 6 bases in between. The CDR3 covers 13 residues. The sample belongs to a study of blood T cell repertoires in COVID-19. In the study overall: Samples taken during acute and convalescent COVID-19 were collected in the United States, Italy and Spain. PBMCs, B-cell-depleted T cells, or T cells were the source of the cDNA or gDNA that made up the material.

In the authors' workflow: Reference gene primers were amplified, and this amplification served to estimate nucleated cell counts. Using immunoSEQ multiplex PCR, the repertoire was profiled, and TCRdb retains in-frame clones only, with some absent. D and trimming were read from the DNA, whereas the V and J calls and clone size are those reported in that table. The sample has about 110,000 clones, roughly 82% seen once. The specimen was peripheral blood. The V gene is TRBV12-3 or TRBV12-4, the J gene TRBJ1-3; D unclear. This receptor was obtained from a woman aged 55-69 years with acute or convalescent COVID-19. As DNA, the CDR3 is TGTGCCAGCAGGATCTACTCTGGAAACACCATATATTTT. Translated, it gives CASRIYSGNTIYF.